This entry is about one TCR beta chain. What it binds is not known. At one end the junction does not follow the germline gene, possibly because of a read error. Other DNA sequences within the sample encode an identical CDR3. The CDR3 consists of 14 residues. Per germline, CDR1 SNHLY and CDR2 FYNNEI. The data stem from a study of cytomegalovirus exposure and HLA in healthy donors. Study context: In terms of ancestry, the Caucasian-associated cluster contained about four fifths of the 350 to 450 genotyped donors.

Overall study findings and caveats: Earlier findings revealed that most TCR beta V segments proved productive either about 87% or about 30% of the time.

13 Jbeta primers and 60 Vbeta primers were used for the PCR. Generated by immunoSEQ multiplex PCR, the TCRdb table keeps only in-frame clones and is missing some. The repertoire has some 190,000 clones, approximately 80% of them found once; the top ten carry roughly 1.6%. Sample: PBMCs. V and J are TRBV2 and TRBJ2-7; 7 nucleotides agree with TRBD1. The TCR was taken from a man younger than 35 in good health and CMV-seronegative. The CDR3 DNA reads TGCGCCAGCATTTCTACGCCAGGGGGTGTCGAGCAGTACTTC. Protein: CASISTPGGVEQYF.